This T cell receptor (beta chain) was obtained from a study of PD-1 blockade in classical Hodgkin lymphoma. Data came from immunoSEQ multiplex PCR; TCRdb stores just in-frame clones and leaves some out. The profile shows more than 30,000 clones, about 90% of them singletons. Comments on this clone: Its cognate antigen is unknown.

CDR1 is SGHVS, CDR2 FQNEAQ, per germline. CDR3 length: 13 residues. The V segment lost 5 bases and the J segment 8 bases; nucleotides outside the gene matches: 2. Every patient relapsed after autologous stem cell transplantation, and brentuximab vedotin exposure varied. Findings and caveats of the study: While CD8+ TCR diversity did not rise significantly by C4D1, CD4+ TCR diversity did. Later analyses included only patients treated at least 1 year post-ASCT. Complete responders had baseline diversity similar to newly diagnosed patients.

The specimen was peripheral blood mononuclear cells (PBMCs), collected before the second cycle of nivolumab. The TCR originated in a human donor with classical Hodgkin lymphoma. The chain couples TRBV7-8 to TRBJ2-1; TRBD2 aligns across 11 bases. The CDR3 is CASSMGLADEQFF. Written as DNA, the CDR3 is TGTGCCAGCAGCATGGGACTAGCGGATGAGCAGTTCTTC.